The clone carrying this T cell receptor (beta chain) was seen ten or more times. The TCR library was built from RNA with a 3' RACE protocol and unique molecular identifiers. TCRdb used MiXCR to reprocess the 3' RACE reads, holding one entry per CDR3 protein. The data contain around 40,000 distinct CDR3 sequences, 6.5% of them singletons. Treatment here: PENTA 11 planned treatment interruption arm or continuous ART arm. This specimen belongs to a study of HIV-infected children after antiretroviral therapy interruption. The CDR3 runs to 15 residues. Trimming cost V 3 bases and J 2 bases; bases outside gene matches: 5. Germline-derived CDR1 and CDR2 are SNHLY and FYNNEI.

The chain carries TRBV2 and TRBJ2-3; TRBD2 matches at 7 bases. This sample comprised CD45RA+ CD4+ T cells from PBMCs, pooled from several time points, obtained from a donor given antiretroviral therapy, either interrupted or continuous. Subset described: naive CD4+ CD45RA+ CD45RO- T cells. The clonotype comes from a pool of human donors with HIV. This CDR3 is CASSDLAAFTDTQYF. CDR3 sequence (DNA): TGTGCCAGCAGTGACCTAGCGGCCTTCACAGATACGCAGTATTTT.